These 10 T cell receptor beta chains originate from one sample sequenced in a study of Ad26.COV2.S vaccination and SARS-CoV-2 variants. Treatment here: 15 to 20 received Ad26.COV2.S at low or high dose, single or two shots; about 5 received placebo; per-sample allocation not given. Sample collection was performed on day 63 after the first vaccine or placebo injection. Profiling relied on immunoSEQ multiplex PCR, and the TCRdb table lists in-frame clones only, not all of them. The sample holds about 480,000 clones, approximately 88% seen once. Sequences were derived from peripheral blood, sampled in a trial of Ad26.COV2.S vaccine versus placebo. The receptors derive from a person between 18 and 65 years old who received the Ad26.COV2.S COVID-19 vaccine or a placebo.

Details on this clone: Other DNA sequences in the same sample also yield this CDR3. The CDR3 DNA is TGTGCCAGCAGCTTACGGCGGGGGAACACCGGGGAGCTGTTTTTT. It specifies CASSLRRGNTGELFF. The chain joins TRBV7-2 to TRBJ2-2; maybe TRBD2 (6 bases). Trimming stripped 2 bases from V and 1 base from J, with 8 bases between. Germline V gene sequence: CDR1 SGHTA, CDR2 FQGNSA. CDR3 length: 15 residues.

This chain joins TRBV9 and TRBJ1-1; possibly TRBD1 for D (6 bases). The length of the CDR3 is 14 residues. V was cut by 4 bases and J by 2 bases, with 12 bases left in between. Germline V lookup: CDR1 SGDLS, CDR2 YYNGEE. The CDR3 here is CASSRTDTNTEAFF. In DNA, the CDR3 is TGTGCCAGCAGCAGGACAGATACTAACACTGAAGCTTTCTTT.

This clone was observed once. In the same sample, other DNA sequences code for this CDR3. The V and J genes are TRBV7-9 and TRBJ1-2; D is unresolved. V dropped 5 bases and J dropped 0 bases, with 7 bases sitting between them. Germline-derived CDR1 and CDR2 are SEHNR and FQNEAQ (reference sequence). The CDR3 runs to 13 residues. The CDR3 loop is CASSPSANYGYTF. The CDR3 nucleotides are TGTGCCAGCAGCCCCAGTGCTAACTATGGCTACACCTTC.

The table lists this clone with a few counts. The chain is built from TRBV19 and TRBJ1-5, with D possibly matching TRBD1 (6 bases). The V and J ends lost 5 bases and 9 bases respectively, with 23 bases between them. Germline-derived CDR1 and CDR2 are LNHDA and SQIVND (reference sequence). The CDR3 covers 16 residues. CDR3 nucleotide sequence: TGTGCCAGTAGTCAGATGGGGGGCCTGCAATCAGGGCCCCAGCATTTT. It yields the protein CASSQMGGLQSGPQHF.

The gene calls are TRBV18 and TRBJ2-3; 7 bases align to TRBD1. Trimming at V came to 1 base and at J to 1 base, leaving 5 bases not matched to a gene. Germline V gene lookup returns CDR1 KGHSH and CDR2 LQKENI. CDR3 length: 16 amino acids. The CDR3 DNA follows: TGTGCCAGCTCACCACTTAGAGGGGGCCGCACAGATACGCAGTATTTT. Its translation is CASSPLRGGRTDTQYF.

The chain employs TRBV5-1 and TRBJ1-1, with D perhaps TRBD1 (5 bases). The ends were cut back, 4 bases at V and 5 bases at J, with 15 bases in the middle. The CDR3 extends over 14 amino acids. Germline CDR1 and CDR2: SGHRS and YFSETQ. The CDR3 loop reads CASSPVMRGTEAFF. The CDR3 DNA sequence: TGCGCCAGCAGCCCAGTAATGCGGGGGACTGAAGCTTTCTTT.

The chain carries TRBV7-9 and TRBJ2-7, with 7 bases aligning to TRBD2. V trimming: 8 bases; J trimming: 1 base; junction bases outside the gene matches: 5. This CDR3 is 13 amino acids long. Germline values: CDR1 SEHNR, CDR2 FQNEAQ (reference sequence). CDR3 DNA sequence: TGTGCCAGCGGAGCGGGGTCGTCCTACGAGCAGTACTTC. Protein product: CASGAGSSYEQYF.

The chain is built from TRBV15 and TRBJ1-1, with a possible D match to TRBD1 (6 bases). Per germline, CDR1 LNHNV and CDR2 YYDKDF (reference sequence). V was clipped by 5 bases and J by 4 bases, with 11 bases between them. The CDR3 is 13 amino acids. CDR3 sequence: CATSLGGPTEAFF. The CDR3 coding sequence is TGTGCCACCAGCCTGGGGGGGCCCACTGAAGCTTTCTTT. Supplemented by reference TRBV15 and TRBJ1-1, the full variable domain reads DAMVIQNPRYQVTQFGKPVTLSCSQTLNHNVMYWYQQKSSQAPKLLFHYYDKDFNNEADTPDNFQSRRPNTSFCFLDIRSPGLGDTAMYLCATSLGGPTEAFFGQGTRLTVV.

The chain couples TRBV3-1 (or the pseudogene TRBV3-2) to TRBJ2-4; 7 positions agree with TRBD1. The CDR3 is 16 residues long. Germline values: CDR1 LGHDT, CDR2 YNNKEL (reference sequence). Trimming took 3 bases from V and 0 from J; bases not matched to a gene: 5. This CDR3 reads CASSQDRPLAKNIQYF. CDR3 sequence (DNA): TGTGCCAGCAGCCAGGACAGGCCCCTAGCCAAAAACATTCAGTACTTC.

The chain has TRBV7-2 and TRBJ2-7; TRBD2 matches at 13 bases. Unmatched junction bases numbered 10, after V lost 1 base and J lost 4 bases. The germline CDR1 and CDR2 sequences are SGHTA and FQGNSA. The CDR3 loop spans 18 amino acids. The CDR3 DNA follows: TGTGCCAGCAGCTTAGTTCTCTTGACTAGCGGGAGGTTATACGAGCAGTACTTC. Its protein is CASSLVLLTSGRLYEQYF.